This T cell receptor (beta chain) is from a study of blood T cell repertoires in COVID-19. The CDR3 has 16 amino acids. Germline V lookup: CDR1 LGHDT, CDR2 YNNKEL (reference sequence). V was clipped by 4 bases and J by 0 bases, with 15 bases between them. Here immunoSEQ multiplex PCR was the method, and the copy in TCRdb shows in-frame clones only, minus some. The sample lists approximately 290,000 clones; about 85% were seen once. The TCR sequence derives from a human donor with COVID-19, enrolled during active disease. The donor label of this sample is uncertain. The specimen was peripheral blood. J is TRBJ1-1 and V is TRBV3-1 (or the pseudogene TRBV3-2); D gene unclear. The CDR3 reads CASSPLREVMNTEAFF. CDR3 bases: TGTGCCAGCAGCCCTCTCCGGGAGGTAATGAACACTGAAGCTTTCTTT.